This TCR beta chain was identified in a study of T cell repertoires in cytomegalovirus infection. Study findings and constraints: Identification of carriers of CMV plus the relevant HLA was performed using cumulative public TCR beta family frequency.

Trimming cost V 1 base and J 5 bases, with 8 bases left between them. CDR1 SGHTA and CDR2 FQGNSA come from the germline V gene. The CDR3 covers 13 residues. Many counts were recorded for this clonotype. What it recognizes is unknown. From the reads, TCRdb called clonotypes with MiXCR, one entry per CDR3 protein. The sample includes hundreds of thousands of distinct CDR3 sequences, approximately 10% seen only once; the top ten take 10% to 13%. The rearrangement joins TRBV7-2 to TRBJ2-5; no definite D call. Material: PBMCs. The receptor was isolated from a human donor in good health (CMV status not recorded). Some clones in this sample may be carry-over from other donors' samples. The CDR3 DNA sequence: TGTGCCAGCAGCTTAGGCCCCGGGGAGACCCAGTACTTC. The encoded protein is CASSLGPGETQYF.